This T cell receptor (beta chain) was observed in a study of blood T cell repertoires in COVID-19. The wider study: T cells, B-cell-depleted T cells, or PBMCs provided the cDNA or gDNA that served as material.

The protocol was immunoSEQ multiplex PCR, while the TCRdb copy is restricted to in-frame clones and leaves out a portion. This sample yields more than 350,000 clones, of which around nine tenths are seen a single time; 10% belongs to the top ten. CDR1 SNHLY and CDR2 FYNNEI come from the germline V gene. J gave up 9 bases and V 6 bases, and 15 bases lay outside the gene matches. This CDR3 comprises 16 residues. Those enrolled, adults aged roughly 18 to 90 years, came from under 25 US areas. Clinical history as reported by participants underpinned cohort assignment. The sequence was collected from a woman in her fifties or sixties who had recovered from COVID-19. The sequencing sample was made of PBMCs or T cells enriched from blood (not recorded which). This chain uses TRBV2 with TRBJ2-4; TRBD1 matches 9 bases. The CDR3 DNA reads TGTGCCAGCAGACCCCCTGCGGGACAGGGTTTGGCCATTCAGTACTTC. Residues: CASRPPAGQGLAIQYF.